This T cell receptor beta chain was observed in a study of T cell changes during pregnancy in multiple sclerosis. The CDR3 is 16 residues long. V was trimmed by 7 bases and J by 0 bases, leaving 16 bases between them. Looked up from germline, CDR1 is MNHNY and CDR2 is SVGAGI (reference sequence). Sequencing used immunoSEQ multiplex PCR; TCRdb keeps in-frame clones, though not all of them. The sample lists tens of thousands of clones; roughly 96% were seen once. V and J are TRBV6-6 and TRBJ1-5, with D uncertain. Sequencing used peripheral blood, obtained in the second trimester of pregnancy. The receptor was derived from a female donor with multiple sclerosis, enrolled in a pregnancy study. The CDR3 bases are TGTGCCAGCACTCCAATGGAGCTGACTAGCAATCAGCCCCAGCATTTT. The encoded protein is CASTPMELTSNQPQHF.